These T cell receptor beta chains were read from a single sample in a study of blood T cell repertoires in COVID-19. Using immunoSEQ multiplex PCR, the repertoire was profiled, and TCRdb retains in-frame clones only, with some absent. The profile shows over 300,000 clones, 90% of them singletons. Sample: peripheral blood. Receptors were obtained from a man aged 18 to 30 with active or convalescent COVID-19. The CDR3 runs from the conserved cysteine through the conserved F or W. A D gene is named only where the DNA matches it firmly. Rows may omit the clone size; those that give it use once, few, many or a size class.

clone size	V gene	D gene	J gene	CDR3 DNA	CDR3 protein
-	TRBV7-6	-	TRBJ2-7	TGTGCCAGCAGCTTAGGGCACTACTCCTACGAGCAGTACTTC	CASSLGHYSYEQYF
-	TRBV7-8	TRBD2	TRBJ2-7	TGTGCCAGCAGCTTAGTTTCTAGCGGGACCTACGAGCAGTACTTC	CASSLVSSGTYEQYF
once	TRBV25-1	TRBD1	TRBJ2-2	TGTGCCAGCAGTGCCGCCAGGGGGCGCTCCGGGGAGCTGTTTTTT	CASSAARGRSGELFF
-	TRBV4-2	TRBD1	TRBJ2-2	TGTGCCAGCAGCCAAGAGGACAGGGGAGGTGGGCTGTTTTTT	CASSQEDRGGGLFF
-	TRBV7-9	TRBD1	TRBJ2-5	TGTGCCAGCAGCGCCCGGACAGGGGAAAAAGAGACCCAGTACTTC	CASSARTGEKETQYF
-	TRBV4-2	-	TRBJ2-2	TGTGCCAGCAGCCAAGGGGCAGCGAACACCGGGGAGCTGTTTTTT	CASSQGAANTGELFF
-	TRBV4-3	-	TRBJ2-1	TGCGCCAGCAGCCAAGAACGGGCCTACAATGAGCAGTTCTTC	CASSQERAYNEQFF
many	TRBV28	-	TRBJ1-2	TGTGCCAGCAGCCCCACAGGGATTGGGGGCTACACCTTC	CASSPTGIGGYTF
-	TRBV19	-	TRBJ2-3	TGTGCCAGTACAGACAGGTTTACAGATACGCAGTATTTT	CASTDRFTDTQYF
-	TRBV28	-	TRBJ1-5	TGTGCCAGCGCAGTAGCCAGGGATAGGGGCAATCAGCCCCAGCATTTT	CASAVARDRGNQPQHF
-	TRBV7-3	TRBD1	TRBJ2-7	TGTGCCAGCAGCCCGGGACAGGGCCCCTACGAGCAGTACTTC	CASSPGQGPYEQYF
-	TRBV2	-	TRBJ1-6	TGTGCCAGCCGCAAGGGGGTGCAGTCCCCTAATTCACCCCTCCACTTT	CASRKGVQSPNSPLHF
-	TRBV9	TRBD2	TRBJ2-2	TGTGCCAGCAGCGCCCGGACTAGTAAGTCGGTCGGGGAGCTGTTTTTT	CASSARTSKSVGELFF
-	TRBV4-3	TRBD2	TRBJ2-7	TGCGCCAGCAGCCAAGCCGCGGGAGGGAAAGAGCAGTACTTC	CASSQAAGGKEQYF
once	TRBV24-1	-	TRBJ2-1	TGTGCCACCAGTGATTTTCGGCAGGGGAGCCACAATGAGCAGTTCTTC	CATSDFRQGSHNEQFF
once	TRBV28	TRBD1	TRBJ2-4	TGTGCCAGCATCACCAGGGGGCGCGGAGCCAAAAACATTCAGTACTTC	CASITRGRGAKNIQYF
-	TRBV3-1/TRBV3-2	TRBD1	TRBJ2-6	TGTGCCAGCAGGAACGACAGGGAAGGGGCCAACGTGCTGACTTTC	CASRNDREGANVLTF
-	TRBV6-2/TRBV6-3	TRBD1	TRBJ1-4	TGTGCCAGCAGTGCTGGGACAGGAAGATCCCGAGGGAAACTGTTTTTT	CASSAGTGRSRGKLFF
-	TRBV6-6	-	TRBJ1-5	TGTGCCAGCAGTTACTCTAAGGGGGATCAGCCCCAGCATTTT	CASSYSKGDQPQHF
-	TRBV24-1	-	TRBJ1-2	TGTGCCACCAGTACCCTAAACTATGGCTACACCTTC	CATSTLNYGYTF
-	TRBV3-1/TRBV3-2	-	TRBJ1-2	TGTGCCAGCAGCCAAGGACAGGCTAACTATGGCTACACCTTC	CASSQGQANYGYTF
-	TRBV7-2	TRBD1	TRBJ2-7	TGTGCCAGCAGCTCGGACAGGGCAGTGAGGGAGCAGTACTTC	CASSSDRAVREQYF
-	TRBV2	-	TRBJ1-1	TGTGCCAGCAGTGAAATGGGGGGGAACACTGAAGCTTTCTTT	CASSEMGGNTEAFF
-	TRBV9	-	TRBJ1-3	TGTGCCAGCAGCGCCATGGGGGGAGGAGGAAACACCATATATTTT	CASSAMGGGGNTIYF
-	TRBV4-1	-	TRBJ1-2	TGCGCCAGCAGCGAACGGACCCTCCACGGGGACTATGGCTACACCTTC	CASSERTLHGDYGYTF
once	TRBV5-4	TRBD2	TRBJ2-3	TGTGCCAGCAGCTTGAGCGGGAGTACAGATACGCAGTATTTT	CASSLSGSTDTQYF
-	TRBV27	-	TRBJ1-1	TGTGCCAGCAGTTTAACCGGACTCTGGGCTGAAGCTTTCTTT	CASSLTGLWAEAFF
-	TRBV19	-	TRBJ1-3	TGTGCCACCCAACCGAGCTCTGCTGAAAACACCATATATTTT	CATQPSSAENTIYF
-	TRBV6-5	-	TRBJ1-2	TGTGCCACCTCCCGACAGTCGTATGGCTACACCTTC	CATSRQSYGYTF
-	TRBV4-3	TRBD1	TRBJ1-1	TGCGCCAGCAGCCATGATACAATACAGGGGGGGAACAGAGCTTTCTTT	CASSHDTIQGGNRAFF
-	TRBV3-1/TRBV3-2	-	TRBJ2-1	TGTGCCAGCAGCCAAGCACAGAGTGAGCAGTTCTTC	CASSQAQSEQFF
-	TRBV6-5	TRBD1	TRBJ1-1	TGTGCCAGCAGGGGACAGGGTGGGACTGAAGCTTTCTTT	CASRGQGGTEAFF
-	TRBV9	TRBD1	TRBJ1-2	TGTGCCAGCAGCGTAGTAGCCGGGACAGATGGCTACACCTTC	CASSVVAGTDGYTF
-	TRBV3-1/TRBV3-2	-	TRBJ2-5	TGTGCCAGCAGCCAAGCAGCGGGCCGGAGTGTAGAGACCCAGTACTTC	CASSQAAGRSVETQYF
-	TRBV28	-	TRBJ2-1	TGTGCCAGCAGTTTATCCCCACGTGGGAGTCTCTTC	CASSLSPRGSLF
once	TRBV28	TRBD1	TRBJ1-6	TGTGCCAGCAGTACATGGACAGGGAGCTCCTATAATTCACCCCTCCACTTT	CASSTWTGSSYNSPLHF
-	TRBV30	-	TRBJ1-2	TGTGCCTGGTCTAACCCAAACAGTGGGTCCTATGGCTACACCTTC	CAWSNPNSGSYGYTF
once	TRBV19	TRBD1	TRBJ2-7	TGTGCCACCGGGACAGCTAACTACGAGCAGTACTTC	CATGTANYEQYF
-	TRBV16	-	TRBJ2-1	TGTGCCAGCAGCCAATTCGGCGGGGAAAGATCCATTGAGCAGTTCTTC	CASSQFGGERSIEQFF
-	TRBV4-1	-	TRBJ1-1	TGCGCCAGCAGCACAGGGATTGGGGACGGAGCTTTCTTT	CASSTGIGDGAFF
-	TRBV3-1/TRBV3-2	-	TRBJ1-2	TGTGCCAGCAGCGCAGAGGGGGTCCTAATAAACTATGGCTACACCTTC	CASSAEGVLINYGYTF
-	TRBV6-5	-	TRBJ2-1	TGTGCCAGCACCCTCAGGGAAAATGAGCAGTTCTTC	CASTLRENEQFF
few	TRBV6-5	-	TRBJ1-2	TGTGCCAGCTTCGGCGGATACGGCTACACCTTC	CASFGGYGYTF
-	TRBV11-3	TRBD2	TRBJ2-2	TGTGCCAGCAGCCGTCGGCGGGAGAGAAACGGGGAGCTGTTTTTT	CASSRRRERNGELFF
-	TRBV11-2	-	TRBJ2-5	TGTGCCAGCAGCTTATCTGGGCAGATTGAGACCCAGTACTTC	CASSLSGQIETQYF
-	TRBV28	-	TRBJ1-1	TGTGCCAGCAAATATGGAGGCGGCAGCACTGAAGCTTTCTTT	CASKYGGGSTEAFF
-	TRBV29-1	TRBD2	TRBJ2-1	TGCAGCGTTGGTAAGCTAGCGGGAGCCTACAATGAGCAGTTCTTC	CSVGKLAGAYNEQFF
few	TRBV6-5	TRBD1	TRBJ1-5	TGTGCCAGCATTTATATAAGGGGGCTAGGGGATCAGCCCCAGCATTTT	CASIYIRGLGDQPQHF
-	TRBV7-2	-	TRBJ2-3	TGTGCCAGCAGCCCTTACATCTTTTCTAGCACAGATACGCAGTATTTT	CASSPYIFSSTDTQYF
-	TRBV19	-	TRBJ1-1	TGTGCCAGTAGTATAGCTCCCGGAGCGGAAGCTTTCTTT	CASSIAPGAEAFF
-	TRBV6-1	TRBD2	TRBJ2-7	TGTGCCAGCAGTGAAGTGGGGACTAGCAATTACGAGCAGTACTTC	CASSEVGTSNYEQYF
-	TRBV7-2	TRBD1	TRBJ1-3	TGTGCCAGCAGCTTACTGACAGGGTTATCCGGAAACACCATATATTTT	CASSLLTGLSGNTIYF
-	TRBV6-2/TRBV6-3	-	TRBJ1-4	TGTGCCAGCAGTTACGGCGAAAAACTGTTTTTT	CASSYGEKLFF
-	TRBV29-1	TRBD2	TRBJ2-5	TGCAGCGCGAGACCCCATTTAGCGGGATCTGTAGAGACCCAGTACTTC	CSARPHLAGSVETQYF